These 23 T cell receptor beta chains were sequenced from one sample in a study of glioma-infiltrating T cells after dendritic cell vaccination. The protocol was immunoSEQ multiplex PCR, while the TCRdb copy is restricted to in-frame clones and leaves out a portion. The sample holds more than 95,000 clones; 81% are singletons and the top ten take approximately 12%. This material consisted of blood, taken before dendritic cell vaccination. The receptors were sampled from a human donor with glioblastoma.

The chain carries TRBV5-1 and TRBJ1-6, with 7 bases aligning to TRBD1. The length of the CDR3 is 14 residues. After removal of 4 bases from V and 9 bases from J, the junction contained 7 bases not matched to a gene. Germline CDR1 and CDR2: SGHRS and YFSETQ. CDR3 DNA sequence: TGCGCCAGCAGCACTACCACAGGGGTTTCACCCCTCCACTTT. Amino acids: CASSTTTGVSPLHF.

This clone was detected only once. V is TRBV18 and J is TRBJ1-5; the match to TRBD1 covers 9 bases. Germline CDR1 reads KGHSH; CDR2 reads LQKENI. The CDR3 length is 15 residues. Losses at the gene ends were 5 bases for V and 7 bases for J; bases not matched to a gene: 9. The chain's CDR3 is CASSTGTGWDQPQHF. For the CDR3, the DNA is TGTGCCAGCTCAACCGGGACAGGGTGGGACCAGCCCCAGCATTTT.

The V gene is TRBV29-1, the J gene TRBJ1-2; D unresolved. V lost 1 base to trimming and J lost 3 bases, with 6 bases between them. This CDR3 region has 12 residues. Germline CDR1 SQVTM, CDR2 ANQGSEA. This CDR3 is CSVEGRYYGYTF. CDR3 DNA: TGCAGCGTTGAAGGCAGGTACTATGGCTACACCTTC.

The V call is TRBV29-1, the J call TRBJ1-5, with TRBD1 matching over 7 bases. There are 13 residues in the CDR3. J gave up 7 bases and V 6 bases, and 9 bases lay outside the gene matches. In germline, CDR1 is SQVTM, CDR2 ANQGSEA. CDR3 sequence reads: CSVATGDGQPQHF. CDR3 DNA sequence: TGCAGCGTCGCTACAGGGGACGGACAGCCCCAGCATTTT.

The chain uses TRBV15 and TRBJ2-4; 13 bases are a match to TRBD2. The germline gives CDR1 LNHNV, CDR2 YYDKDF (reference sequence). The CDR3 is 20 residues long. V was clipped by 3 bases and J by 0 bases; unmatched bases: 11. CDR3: CATSRSRTSGGAGAKNIQYF. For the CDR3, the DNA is TGTGCCACCAGCAGGAGCCGCACTAGCGGGGGGGCGGGAGCCAAAAACATTCAGTACTTC. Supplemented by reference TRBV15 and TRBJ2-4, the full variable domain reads DAMVIQNPRYQVTQFGKPVTLSCSQTLNHNVMYWYQQKSSQAPKLLFHYYDKDFNNEADTPDNFQSRRPNTSFCFLDIRSPGLGDTAMYLCATSRSRTSGGAGAKNIQYFGAGTRLSVL.

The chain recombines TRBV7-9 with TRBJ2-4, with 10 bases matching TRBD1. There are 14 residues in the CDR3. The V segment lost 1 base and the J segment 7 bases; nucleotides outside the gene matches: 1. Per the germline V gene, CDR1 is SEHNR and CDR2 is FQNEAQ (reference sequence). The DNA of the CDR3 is TGTGCCAGCAGCTTAGGACAGGGGGCGAACATTCAGTACTTC. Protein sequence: CASSLGQGANIQYF.

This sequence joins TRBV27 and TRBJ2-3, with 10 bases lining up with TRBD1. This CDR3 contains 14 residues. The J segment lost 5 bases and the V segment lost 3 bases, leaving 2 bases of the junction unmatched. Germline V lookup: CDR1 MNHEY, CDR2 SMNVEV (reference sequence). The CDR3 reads CASSFRDRGDTQYF. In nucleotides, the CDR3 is TGTGCCAGCAGTTTCCGGGACAGGGGAGATACGCAGTATTTT.

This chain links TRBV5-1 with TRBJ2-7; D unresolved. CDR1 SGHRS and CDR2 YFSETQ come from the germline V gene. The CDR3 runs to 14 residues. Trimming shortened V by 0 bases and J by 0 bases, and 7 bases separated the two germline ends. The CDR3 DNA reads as TGCGCCAGCAGCTTGGACGCAGTCTCCTACGAGCAGTACTTC. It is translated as CASSLDAVSYEQYF.

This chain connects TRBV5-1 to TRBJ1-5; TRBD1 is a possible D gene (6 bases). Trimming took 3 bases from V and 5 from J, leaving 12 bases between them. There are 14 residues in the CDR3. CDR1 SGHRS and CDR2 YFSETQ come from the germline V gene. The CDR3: CASSCRQVDQPQHF. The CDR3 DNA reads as TGCGCCAGCAGCTGTAGACAGGTAGATCAGCCCCAGCATTTT.

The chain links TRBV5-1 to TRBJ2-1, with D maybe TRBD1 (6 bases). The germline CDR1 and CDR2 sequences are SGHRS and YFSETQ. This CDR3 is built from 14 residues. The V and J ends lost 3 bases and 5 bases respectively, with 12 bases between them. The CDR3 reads CASSSDSRNNEQFF. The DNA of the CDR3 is TGCGCCAGCAGCTCGGACAGTAGAAACAATGAGCAGTTCTTC.

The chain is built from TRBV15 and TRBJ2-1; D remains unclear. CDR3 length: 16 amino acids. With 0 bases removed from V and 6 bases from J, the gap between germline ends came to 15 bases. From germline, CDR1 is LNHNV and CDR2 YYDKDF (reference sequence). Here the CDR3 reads CATSRDLIVSSNEQFF. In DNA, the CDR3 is TGTGCCACCAGCAGAGACCTGATAGTATCGTCCAATGAGCAGTTCTTC.

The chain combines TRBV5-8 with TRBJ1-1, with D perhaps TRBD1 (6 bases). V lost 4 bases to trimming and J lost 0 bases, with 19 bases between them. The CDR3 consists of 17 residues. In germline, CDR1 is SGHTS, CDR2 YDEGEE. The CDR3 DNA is TGTGCCAGCAGCCCTATCCCCGTCCAGGGGTTGAACACTGAAGCTTTCTTT. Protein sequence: CASSPIPVQGLNTEAFF.

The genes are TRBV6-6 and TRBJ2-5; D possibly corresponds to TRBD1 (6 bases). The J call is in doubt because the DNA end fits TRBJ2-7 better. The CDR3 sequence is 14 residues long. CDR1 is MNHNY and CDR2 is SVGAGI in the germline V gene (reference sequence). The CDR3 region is CASSYPGTHYEQYF. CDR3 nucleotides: TGTGCCAGCAGTTACCCCGGGACACACTACGAGCAGTACTTC.

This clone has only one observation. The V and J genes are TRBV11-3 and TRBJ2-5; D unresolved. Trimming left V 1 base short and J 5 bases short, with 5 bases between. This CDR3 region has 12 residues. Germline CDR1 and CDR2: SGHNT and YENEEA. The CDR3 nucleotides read TGTGCCAGCAGCTTAGTGCGGGAGACCCAGTACTTC. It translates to CASSLVRETQYF.

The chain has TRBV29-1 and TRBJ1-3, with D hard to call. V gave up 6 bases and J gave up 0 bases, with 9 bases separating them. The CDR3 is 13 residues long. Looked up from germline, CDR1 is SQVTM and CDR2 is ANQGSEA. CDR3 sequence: CSVAYASGNTIYF. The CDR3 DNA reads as TGCAGCGTGGCATACGCCTCTGGAAACACCATATATTTT.

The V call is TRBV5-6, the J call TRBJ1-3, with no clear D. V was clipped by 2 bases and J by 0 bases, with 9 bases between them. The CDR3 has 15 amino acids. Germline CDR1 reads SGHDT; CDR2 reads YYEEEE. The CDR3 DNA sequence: TGTGCCAGCAGCTTATCACGGTTCTCTGGAAACACCATATATTTT. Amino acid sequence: CASSLSRFSGNTIYF.

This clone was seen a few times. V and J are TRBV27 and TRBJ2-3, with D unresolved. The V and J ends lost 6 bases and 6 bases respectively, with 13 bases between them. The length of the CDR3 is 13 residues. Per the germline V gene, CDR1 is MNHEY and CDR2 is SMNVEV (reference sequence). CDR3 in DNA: TGTGCCAGCAGCGCAGGTGGTCTCGATACGCAGTATTTT. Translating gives CASSAGGLDTQYF.

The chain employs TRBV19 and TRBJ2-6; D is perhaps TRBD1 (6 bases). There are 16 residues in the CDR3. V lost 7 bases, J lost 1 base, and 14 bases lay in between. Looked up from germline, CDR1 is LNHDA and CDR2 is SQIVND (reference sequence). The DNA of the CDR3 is TGTGCCAGTACGCGGACAGAAAGTTCTGGGGCCAACGTCCTGACTTTC. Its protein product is CASTRTESSGANVLTF.

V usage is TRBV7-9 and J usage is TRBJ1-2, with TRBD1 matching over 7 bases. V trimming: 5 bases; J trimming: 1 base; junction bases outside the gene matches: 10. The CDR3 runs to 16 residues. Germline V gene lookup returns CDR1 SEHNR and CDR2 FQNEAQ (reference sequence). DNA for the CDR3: TGTGCCAGCAGCCTTAGTGCCGGGACAGATAACTATGGCTACACCTTC. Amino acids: CASSLSAGTDNYGYTF. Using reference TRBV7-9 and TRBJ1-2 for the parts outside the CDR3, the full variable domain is DTGVSQNPRHKITKRGQNVTFRCDPISEHNRLYWYRQTLGQGPEFLTYFQNEAQLEKSRLLSDRFSAERPKGSFSTLEIQRTEQGDSAMYLCASSLSAGTDNYGYTFGSGTRLTVV.

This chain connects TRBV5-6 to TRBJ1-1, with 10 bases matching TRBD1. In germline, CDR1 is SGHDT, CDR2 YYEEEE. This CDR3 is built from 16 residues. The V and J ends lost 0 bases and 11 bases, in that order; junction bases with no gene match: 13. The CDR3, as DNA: TGTGCCAGCAGCTTGGTAGGTCCGACAGGGGGCTTTAAGGCTTTCTTT. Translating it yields CASSLVGPTGGFKAFF.

CDR3 sequence (DNA): TGCGCCAGCAGCCTGGGAGTGGGTACGAGAGTCTATGGCTACACCTTC. It translates to CASSLGVGTRVYGYTF. The rearrangement joins TRBV4-1 to TRBJ1-2; D call uncertain. The CDR3 is made up of 16 amino acids. Germline CDR1 and CDR2: MGHRA and YSYEKL. The V end was cut by 4 bases, the J end by 4 bases, with 19 bases between.

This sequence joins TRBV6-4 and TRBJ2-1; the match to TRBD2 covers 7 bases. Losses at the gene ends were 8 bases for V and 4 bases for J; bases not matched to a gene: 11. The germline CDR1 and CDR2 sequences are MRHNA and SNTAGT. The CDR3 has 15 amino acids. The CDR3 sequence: CASGHGEGAYNEQFF. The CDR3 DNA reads TGTGCCAGCGGACACGGGGAGGGAGCGTACAATGAGCAGTTCTTC.

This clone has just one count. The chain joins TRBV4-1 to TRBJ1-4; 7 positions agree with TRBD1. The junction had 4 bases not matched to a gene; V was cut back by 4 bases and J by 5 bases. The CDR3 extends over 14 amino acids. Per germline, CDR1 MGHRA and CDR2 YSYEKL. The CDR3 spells CASSLGQRNEKLFF. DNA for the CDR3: TGCGCCAGCAGCCTGGGACAGAGAAATGAAAAACTGTTTTTT.